The 30 T cell receptor beta chains below all came from one sample that was sequenced in a study of control samples from healthy donors and cancer patients. Here immunoSEQ multiplex PCR was the method, and the copy in TCRdb shows in-frame clones only, minus some. The sample consists of approximately 51,000 clones, around 80% of them appearing once. Sequenced: blood. Receptors originate from a man between 65 and 85 years old in good health.

The chain joins TRBV28 to TRBJ2-7; D may match TRBD1 or TRBD2 (6 bases each). V lost 6 bases and J lost 2, with 20 bases in between. Looked up from germline, CDR1 is MDHEN and CDR2 is SYDVKM. The CDR3 runs 16 residues. The CDR3 sequence: CASSRGRSGFTYEQYF. Written as DNA, the CDR3 is TGTGCCAGCAGCCGGGGGCGGTCGGGATTTACCTACGAGCAGTACTTC.

This clone has a single count. V gene TRBV24-1 combines with J gene TRBJ1-2; perhaps TRBD1 as D (6 bases). Per germline, CDR1 KGHDR and CDR2 SFDVKD. CDR3 length: 14 residues. The V end lost 4 bases, the J end lost 2 bases, and 10 bases lay between the germline ends. CDR3 sequence (DNA): TGTGCCACCAGTGACCGCGGACAGAACTATGGCTACACCTTC. It translates to CATSDRGQNYGYTF.

J is TRBJ1-2 and V is TRBV28, with no clear D. This CDR3 has 13 amino acids. V was shortened by 3 bases and J by 2 bases, with 7 bases between the two germline ends. CDR1 and CDR2 from the germline V gene are MDHEN and SYDVKM. The CDR3 DNA is TGTGCCAGCAGTTTCGCGCAGAACTATGGCTACACCTTC. It encodes CASSFAQNYGYTF.

The chain carries TRBV28 and TRBJ2-7; D is possibly TRBD1 (5 bases). There are 14 residues in the CDR3. V was clipped by 5 bases and J by 2 bases, with 13 bases between them. CDR1 MDHEN and CDR2 SYDVKM come from the germline V gene. The CDR3 is CASSNRQQPYEQYF. The CDR3 bases are TGTGCCAGCAGTAATCGACAGCAACCCTACGAGCAGTACTTC.

This rearrangement joins TRBV3-1 (or the pseudogene TRBV3-2) to TRBJ1-2; D not resolved. Germline V CDR1 and CDR2: LGHDT, YNNKEL (reference sequence). The CDR3 runs 12 residues. V dropped 4 bases and J dropped 6 bases, with 9 bases sitting between them. The CDR3 DNA follows: TGTGCCAGCAGCCGTTACCTCGATGGCTACACCTTC. It is translated as CASSRYLDGYTF.

The rearrangement uses TRBV18 and TRBJ2-1; possibly TRBD1 for D (6 bases). V was trimmed by 6 bases and J by 7 bases, leaving 19 bases between them. Germline loops: CDR1 KGHSH, CDR2 LQKENI. The CDR3 has 15 residues. The CDR3 DNA follows: TGTGCCAGCTCCCTTTCGACAGGCCCCGAAAATGAGCAGTTCTTC. Translation gives CASSLSTGPENEQFF.

The V call is TRBV7-9, the J call TRBJ2-1, with TRBD2 identical over 13 bases. Looked up from germline, CDR1 is SEHNR and CDR2 is FQNEAQ (reference sequence). V gave up 1 base and J gave up 4 bases; unmatched junction bases: 4. The CDR3 sequence is 17 residues long. The CDR3 coding sequence is TGTGCCAGCAGCTTAGAGAAACTAGCGGGAGGGTACAATGAGCAGTTCTTC. Translation gives CASSLEKLAGGYNEQFF.

This rearrangement joins TRBV13 to TRBJ1-1, with 7 bases that match TRBD1. V shed 7 bases and J 2 bases; nucleotides not matched to a gene: 16. CDR1 is PRHDT, CDR2 FYEKMQ, per germline (reference sequence). This CDR3 region has 17 residues. CDR3 nucleotides: TGTGCCAGCAAAGATCCCGCCTATCCAGGGGGAAACACTGAAGCTTTCTTT. Protein sequence: CASKDPAYPGGNTEAFF.

V usage is TRBV28 and J usage is TRBJ1-4, with D perhaps TRBD1 (5 bases). This CDR3 comprises 15 residues. Germline values: CDR1 MDHEN, CDR2 SYDVKM. V lost 4 bases, J lost 5 bases, and 14 bases lay in between. The DNA of the CDR3 is TGTGCCAGCAGTTCTGGGGGGGGAGAGAATGAAAAACTGTTTTTT. Its protein product is CASSSGGGENEKLFF.

This clone was seen only once. The chain recombines TRBV2 with TRBJ1-2; weak D call: TRBD1 (5 bases). Germline CDR1 is SNHLY and CDR2 is FYNNEI. V was pared by 2 bases and J by 8 bases, with 12 bases between. The CDR3 has 13 amino acids. CDR3 amino acids: CASSEWGGGGYTF. CDR3 sequence (DNA): TGTGCCAGCAGTGAATGGGGCGGGGGGGGCTACACCTTC. Complete variable domain (other parts from reference TRBV2 and TRBJ1-2): EPEVTQTPSHQVTQMGQEVILRCVPISNHLYFYWYRQILGQKVEFLVSFYNNEISEKSEIFDDQFSVERPDGSNFTLKIRSTKLEDSAMYFCASSEWGGGGYTFGSGTRLTVV.

The chain joins TRBV28 to TRBJ1-1, with 7 bases aligning to TRBD1. CDR1 and CDR2 (germline): MDHEN, SYDVKM. CDR3 length: 15 residues. After removal of 6 bases from V and 1 base from J, the junction contained 8 bases not matched to a gene. CDR3 DNA: TGTGCCAGCAGCCGACTGGACAGGAGGAACACTGAAGCTTTCTTT. As protein: CASSRLDRRNTEAFF. The complete variable domain, with remaining parts taken from reference TRBV28 and TRBJ1-1, reads DVKVTQSSRYLVKRTGEKVFLECVQDMDHENMFWYRQDPGLGLRLIYFSYDVKMKEKGDIPEGYSVSREKKERFSLILESASTNQTSMYLCASSRLDRRNTEAFFGQGTRLTVV.

J is TRBJ2-5 and V is TRBV5-5, with TRBD2 identical over 11 bases. Losses at the gene ends were 0 bases for V and 2 bases for J; bases not matched to a gene: 3. The CDR3 runs 16 residues. CDR1 is SGHKS, CDR2 YYEKEE, per germline (reference sequence). The CDR3 DNA follows: TGTGCCAGCAGCTTGGAAATAGCGGGGGGGCAAGAGACCCAGTACTTC. It translates to CASSLEIAGGQETQYF. Filled out from reference TRBV5-5 and TRBJ2-5, the complete variable domain reads DAGVTQSPTHLIKTRGQQVTLRCSPISGHKSVSWYQQVLGQGPQFIFQYYEKEERGRGNFPDRFSARQFPNYSSELNVNALLLGDSALYLCASSLEIAGGQETQYFGPGTRLLVL.

The V gene is TRBV29-1, the J gene TRBJ1-1, with D tentatively TRBD1 (6 bases). CDR1 and CDR2 from the germline V gene are SQVTM and ANQGSEA. Trimming pared 2 bases from V and 3 bases from J, leaving 13 bases between. This CDR3 region has 14 residues. The CDR3 spells CSVEYGGFDTEAFF. DNA for the CDR3: TGCAGCGTTGAATACGGGGGCTTTGACACTGAAGCTTTCTTT.

CDR3 sequence (DNA): TGTGCCAGCAGCTTGGGCAAAAACATTCAGTACTTC. It is translated as CASSLGKNIQYF. This rearrangement joins TRBV5-5 to TRBJ2-4; D not resolved. From germline, CDR1 is SGHKS and CDR2 YYEKEE (reference sequence). The length of the CDR3 is 12 residues. Between the trimmed V and J ends, which lost 0 bases and 3 bases, there was a span of 1 base.

V gene TRBV5-5 combines with J gene TRBJ2-5, with 9 bases identical to TRBD2. The V gene end was trimmed by 6 bases and the J gene end by 1 base; junction bases not matched to a gene: 10. CDR3 length equals 16 residues. CDR1 and CDR2 from the germline V gene are SGHKS and YYEKEE (reference sequence). The CDR3 DNA reads as TGTGCCAGCACCATTTCCATAGCGGGAGTCCAAGAGACCCAGTACTTC. Protein product: CASTISIAGVQETQYF.

The chain employs TRBV28 and TRBJ2-3, with 9 bases identical to TRBD2. The V gene's germline CDR1 is MDHEN and CDR2 SYDVKM. V was clipped by 5 bases and J by 7 bases; unmatched bases: 25. This CDR3 is built from 20 residues. CDR3 in DNA: TGTGCCAGCAGTCACTTCCCCAGGGGACCTCGGACTAGCGAGACACATACGCAGTATTTT. It specifies CASSHFPRGPRTSETHTQYF.

This rearrangement joins TRBV19 to TRBJ1-2; D is unclear. This CDR3 has 13 amino acids. The germline V gene has CDR1 LNHDA and CDR2 SQIVND (reference sequence). The V end lost 2 bases, the J end lost 7 bases, and 11 bases lay between the germline ends. The CDR3 is CASSIIRRTGYTF. The CDR3 DNA sequence: TGTGCCAGTAGTATAATACGACGGACTGGCTACACCTTC.

The chain combines TRBV6-5 with TRBJ1-2; weak D call: TRBD1 (6 bases). V was trimmed by 9 bases and J by 1 base, leaving 15 bases between them. This CDR3 is built from 14 residues. Germline V lookup: CDR1 MNHEY, CDR2 SVGAGI. DNA of the CDR3: TGTGCCAGTAAAACAGGGAAAATTAACTATGGCTACACCTTC. Translated: CASKTGKINYGYTF.

This clone was seen more than once but under ten times. This sequence joins TRBV5-4 and TRBJ1-1; D call uncertain. Trimming removed 4 bases from V and 1 base from J, with 14 bases in between. From germline, CDR1 is SGHNT and CDR2 YYREEE (reference sequence). The CDR3 sequence is 15 residues long. Written as DNA, the CDR3 is TGTGCCAGCAGCCCTACCCAGACCGAGAACACTGAAGCTTTCTTT. Translation gives CASSPTQTENTEAFF.

V and J are TRBV7-3 and TRBJ1-1; perhaps TRBD1 as D (6 bases). This CDR3 region has 13 residues. V was cut by 1 base and J by 3 bases, with 6 bases left in between. The germline gives CDR1 SGHTA, CDR2 FQGTGA. Here the CDR3 reads CASSLNRDTEAFF. In nucleotides, the CDR3 is TGTGCCAGCAGCTTAAACAGGGACACTGAAGCTTTCTTT.

This chain connects TRBV5-1 to TRBJ1-2; 9 positions agree with TRBD1. Trimming at V came to 0 bases and at J to 4 bases, leaving 4 bases not matched to a gene. From germline, CDR1 is SGHRS and CDR2 YFSETQ. The CDR3 consists of 15 residues. CDR3 coding DNA: TGCGCCAGCAGCTTGGGGACAGGGGATAGCTATGGCTACACCTTC. This encodes CASSLGTGDSYGYTF.

Of note for this clone: A clone one base away is much larger, so this may be a read error. The rearrangement joins TRBV7-9 to TRBJ1-1; no clear D. Germline V CDR1 and CDR2: SEHNR, FQNEAQ (reference sequence). V lost 3 bases and J 2 bases, leaving 7 bases between the germline ends. The CDR3 spans 13 residues. The CDR3 region is CASSFGPNTEAFF. The DNA of the CDR3 is TGTGCCAGCAGCTTCGGCCCAAACACTGAAGCTTTCTTT. The full variable domain, its missing parts supplied by reference TRBV7-9 and TRBJ1-1, is DTGVSQNPRHKITKRGQNVTFRCDPISEHNRLYWYRQTLGQGPEFLTYFQNEAQLEKSRLLSDRFSAERPKGSFSTLEIQRTEQGDSAMYLCASSFGPNTEAFFGQGTRLTVV.

There are a few counts of this clone. The chain joins TRBV7-9 to TRBJ2-7, with D perhaps given as TRBD1 or TRBD2 (5 bases each). Germline V gene data show CDR1 as SEHNR and CDR2 as FQNEAQ (reference sequence). The V end lost 5 bases, the J end lost 2 bases, and 16 bases lay between the germline ends. This CDR3 has 15 amino acids. CDR3 residues: CASSRGRGPAYEQYF. As DNA, the CDR3 is TGTGCCAGCAGCCGGGGACGAGGGCCGGCCTACGAGCAGTACTTC.

V is TRBV3-1 (or the pseudogene TRBV3-2) and J is TRBJ1-2, with D unresolved. CDR1 and CDR2 from the germline V gene are LGHDT and YNNKEL (reference sequence). V was cut by 2 bases and J by 2 bases, with 12 bases left in between. CDR3 length equals 15 residues. The CDR3 region is CASSQRIAGNYGYTF. The CDR3 coding sequence is TGTGCCAGCAGCCAAAGAATCGCAGGAAACTATGGCTACACCTTC.

The chain uses TRBV6-5 and TRBJ2-2; D unresolved. Germline V gene data show CDR1 as MNHEY and CDR2 as SVGAGI. This CDR3 contains 14 residues. The V end was cut by 7 bases, the J end by 3 bases, with 12 bases between. This chain's CDR3 is CASKGNTYTGELFF. The CDR3 nucleotides are TGTGCCAGCAAGGGAAACACCTACACCGGGGAGCTGTTTTTT.

The V and J genes are TRBV3-1 (or the pseudogene TRBV3-2) and TRBJ2-3; 8 nucleotides match TRBD1. With 4 bases clipped from V and 3 bases from J, the junction kept 12 bases outside the gene matches. CDR1 and CDR2 (germline): LGHDT, YNNKEL (reference sequence). The CDR3 is 17 residues long. CDR3 in amino acids: CASSPSPDRAITDTQYF. The CDR3 region has the DNA TGTGCCAGCAGCCCTTCTCCGGACAGGGCGATAACAGATACGCAGTATTTT.

The V gene is TRBV7-8, the J gene TRBJ2-7, with D perhaps TRBD2 (6 bases). Germline V gene data show CDR1 as SGHVS and CDR2 as FQNEAQ. V lost 4 bases and J 0 bases, leaving 13 bases between the germline ends. This CDR3 region has 15 residues. Written as DNA, the CDR3 is TGTGCCAGCAGCTGGCCGGGAGCCCGCTCCTACGAGCAGTACTTC. This sequence encodes CASSWPGARSYEQYF.

The gene calls are TRBV5-1 and TRBJ2-7, with unresolved D. Trimming stripped 2 bases from V and 1 base from J, with 10 bases between. CDR1 SGHRS and CDR2 YFSETQ come from the germline V gene. The CDR3 runs to 14 residues. In DNA, the CDR3 is TGCGCCAGCAGCTTACGGACCCAGTCCTACGAGCAGTACTTC. The encoded protein is CASSLRTQSYEQYF.

J is TRBJ1-6 and V is TRBV6-1, with TRBD1 as a possible D gene (5 bases). CDR1 MNHNS and CDR2 SASEGT come from the germline V gene. This CDR3 contains 16 residues. Trimming removed 2 bases at V and 7 bases at J, with 15 bases between. This chain's CDR3 is CASSESQGPFNSPLHF. Here the CDR3 DNA reads TGTGCCAGCAGTGAATCCCAGGGCCCGTTCAATTCACCCCTCCACTTT.

This chain connects TRBV3-1 (or the pseudogene TRBV3-2) to TRBJ1-3; D is ambiguous. Germline CDR1 reads LGHDT; CDR2 reads YNNKEL (reference sequence). The CDR3 runs 15 residues. V was pared by 2 bases and J by 2 bases, with 10 bases between. The CDR3 is CASSQRLSPGNTIYF. The CDR3 coding sequence is TGTGCCAGCAGCCAAAGACTCTCTCCTGGAAACACCATATATTTT.